This record concerns one TCR beta chain sequence. Its antigen is not yet known. No much larger clone exists at a distance of one base, and base qualities are not known. The reads were generated on an Illumina HiSeq 2500. Quantitative 5'-RACE with molecular barcodes was used to prepare TCR beta libraries. The study's processing was this. Disease-linked TCR variants were identified with a new computational method built on a probabilistic model of VDJ rearrangement. Through fastp at Q25 and MiXCR, TCRdb rebuilt clones from the public reads, retaining in-frame beta chains. Duplicate CDR3 protein sequences are folded into a single record with the most common DNA and genes. The V and J calls were determined by TCRdb, not by the authors. For this sample there are more than 600,000 distinct CDR3 sequences; around a fifth appear just once. The top ten hold roughly a fifth of the sample. This entry belongs to a study of CD8 T cells in ankylosing spondylitis (dated 2017 in TCRdb). About the full investigation: To find TCR variants linked to disease, the study profiled T cell receptor beta repertoires in ankylosing spondylitis patients and healthy donors. The full study cohort comprised 20 to 30 ankylosing spondylitis patients and about 110 healthy donors. Peripheral blood samples were taken, and synovial fluid was additionally collected from ankylosing spondylitis patients.

At the junction V is shortened by 4 bases and J by 9 bases; bases outside the gene matches: 9. From the cysteine up to the phenylalanine, the CDR3 has a length of 15 residues. Here the CDR3 DNA is all that survives: 45 bases in frame from base 1. The germline V gene yields LGHNA for CDR1 and YSLEER for CDR2. The investigation overall reported the following: Some motif variants had previously been reported in the synovial fluid and blood of reactive arthritis patients, which suggests shared mechanisms of disease initiation. In peripheral blood, the disease-linked clones were found at relatively low frequencies and had a CD8+ phenotype. Blood from ankylosing spondylitis patients appeared to be characterized by a TCR beta motif composed of under 10 highly homologous amino acid variants. The disease-linked clones were reported to be significantly enriched in matched synovial fluid samples from ankylosing spondylitis patients.

The receptor was isolated from a male donor with ankylosing spondylitis. Sequenced material: blood, either unsorted or a sorted T cell fraction (not recorded which). The sequence links TRBV4-3 to TRBJ2-1; 10 bases in the junction line up with TRBD1. The nucleotide sequence is TGCGCCAGCAGCCGGACCGGGACAGGGGCTTCTGAGCAGTTCTTC. Its protein reads: CASSRTGTGASEQFF.